Listed here are 4 T cell receptor beta chains from one sample, sequenced in a study of T-cell reconstitution after alpha-beta-depleted transplantation in children. Construction of the TCRbeta library involved unique molecular identifiers. Using its own MiXCR run on the PCR reads, TCRdb lists one record per CDR3 protein. In the table there are approximately 520,000 distinct CDR3 sequences, approximately 29% of which are singletons. The sequencing here drew on PBMCs from the stem cell graft donor, taken from the stem cell graft. These receptor sequences come from a human donor who donated a stem cell graft to a child with aplastic anemia.

This clonotype was seen ten or more times. The gene calls are TRBV12-5 and TRBJ2-1, with TRBD2 matching over 7 bases. This CDR3 spans 15 amino acids. CDR1 and CDR2 (germline): LGHNT, FRNRAP. The V and J ends lost 1 base and 15 bases, in that order; junction bases with no gene match: 15. CDR3 sequence (DNA): TGTGCTAGTGGTTTGGCTGCCGGGACTAATGGTGTACCGTTCTTC. This sequence encodes CASGLAAGTNGVPFF. Filled out from reference TRBV12-5 and TRBJ2-1, the complete variable domain reads DARVTQTPRHKVTEMGQEVTMRCQPILGHNTVFWYRQTMMQGLELLAYFRNRAPLDDSGMPKDRFSAEMPDATLATLKIQPSEPRDSAVYFCASGLAAGTNGVPFFGPGTRLTVL.

This chain uses TRBV29-1 with TRBJ1-2, with a weak D call TRBD1 (6 bases). The CDR3 length is 11 residues. Deletions cut 7 bases from V and 6 bases from J, with 12 bases between. Germline CDR1 SQVTM, CDR2 ANQGSEA. The CDR3 DNA is TGCAGCGGGGGTGCAGGGGATGGCTACACCTTC. Translation: CSGGAGDGYTF.

This clonotype was observed a few times. The J gene is TRBJ1-5, the V gene TRBV7-9, with 8 bases aligning to TRBD1. V was clipped by 6 bases and J by 0 bases; unmatched bases: 10. Germline values: CDR1 SEHNR, CDR2 FQNEAQ (reference sequence). CDR3 length: 17 residues. The CDR3 loop reads CASSTGQGTYSNQPQHF. The CDR3 region has the DNA TGTGCCAGCAGTACCGGACAGGGAACTTATAGCAATCAGCCCCAGCATTTT. The full variable domain, with the rest looked up from reference TRBV7-9 and TRBJ1-5, is DTGVSQNPRHKITKRGQNVTFRCDPISEHNRLYWYRQTLGQGPEFLTYFQNEAQLEKSRLLSDRFSAERPKGSFSTLEIQRTEQGDSAMYLCASSTGQGTYSNQPQHFGDGTRLSIL.

This chain connects TRBV12-3 or TRBV12-4 to TRBJ2-7; tentative D call: TRBD1 (6 bases). The ends were cut back, 4 bases at V and 5 bases at J, with 12 bases in the middle. The CDR3 has 13 amino acids. The CDR3: CASSSNRVDEQYV. DNA for the CDR3: TGTGCCAGCAGTTCAAACAGGGTGGACGAGCAGTACGTC.